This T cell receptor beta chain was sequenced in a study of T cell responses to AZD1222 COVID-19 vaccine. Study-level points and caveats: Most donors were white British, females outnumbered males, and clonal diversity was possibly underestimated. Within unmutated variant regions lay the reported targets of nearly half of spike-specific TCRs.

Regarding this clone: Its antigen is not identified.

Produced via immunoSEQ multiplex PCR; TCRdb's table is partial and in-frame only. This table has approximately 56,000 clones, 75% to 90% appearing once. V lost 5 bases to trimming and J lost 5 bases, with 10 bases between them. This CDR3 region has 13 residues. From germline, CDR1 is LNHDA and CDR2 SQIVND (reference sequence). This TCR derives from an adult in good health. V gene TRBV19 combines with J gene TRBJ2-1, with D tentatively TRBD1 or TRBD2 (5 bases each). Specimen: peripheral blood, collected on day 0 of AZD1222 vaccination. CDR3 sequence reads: CASSFGANNEQFF. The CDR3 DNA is TGTGCCAGTAGTTTCGGGGCTAACAATGAGCAGTTCTTC.